The 11 T cell receptor beta chains below come from one sample, sequenced in a study of blood T cells in healthy people across ages. Together with a sample-barcoded 5' primer, a J-beta primer mix was included in a second PCR lasting 7 to 11 cycles. TCRdb processed the 5' RACE reads anew with MiXCR; each CDR3 protein has one entry. This table holds 1.5 million to 2 million distinct CDR3 sequences, under 30% found once. The sample comprised blood. The receptors derive from a young woman in good health.

This clonotype was counted many times. V is TRBV7-9 and J is TRBJ2-1; the match to TRBD1 covers 7 bases. V trimming: 5 bases; J trimming: 0 bases; junction bases outside the gene matches: 7. Germline V gene sequence: CDR1 SEHNR, CDR2 FQNEAQ (reference sequence). The CDR3 extends over 16 amino acids. CDR3 in DNA: TGTGCCAGCAGCCCACTGGCAGGGGGCTCCTACAATGAGCAGTTCTTC. Amino acids: CASSPLAGGSYNEQFF.

In this sample, this clonotype turned up a few times. The V and J genes are TRBV5-1 and TRBJ2-1; 7 bases agree with TRBD1. V trimming: 4 bases; J trimming: 8 bases; junction bases outside the gene matches: 9. Germline CDR1 SGHRS, CDR2 YFSETQ. The CDR3 has 14 amino acids. CDR3 nucleotides: TGCGCCAGCAGCCAGAGGACAGGCAGGGATGAGCAGTTCTTC. Its protein is CASSQRTGRDEQFF.

The chain joins TRBV15 to TRBJ2-1; D possibly corresponds to TRBD1 (5 bases). Germline CDR1 is LNHNV and CDR2 is YYDKDF (reference sequence). Trimming left V 0 bases short and J 8 bases short, with 8 bases between. The CDR3 is 13 residues long. The CDR3 coding sequence is TGTGCCACCAGCAGAGAAGGGGTAGATGAGCAGTTCTTC. Its protein product is CATSREGVDEQFF.

This clonotype has only a few counts. This rearrangement joins TRBV7-2 to TRBJ2-3, with D unresolved. The ends were cut back, 2 bases at V and 3 bases at J, with 6 bases in the middle. The CDR3 spans 13 residues. Germline V gene data show CDR1 as SGHTA and CDR2 as FQGNSA. Written as DNA, the CDR3 is TGTGCCAGCAGCTTATGGGTTACAGATACGCAGTATTTT. Residues: CASSLWVTDTQYF.

This clonotype was seen repeatedly, ten times or more. The chain recombines TRBV7-7 with TRBJ2-7; D is unresolved. V shed 2 bases and J shed 9 bases, with 5 bases lying between them. The V gene's germline CDR1 is SSHAT and CDR2 FNYEAQ (reference sequence). CDR3 size: 10 residues. The CDR3 region is CASSLLPQYF. CDR3 sequence (DNA): TGTGCCAGCAGCTTACTACCGCAGTACTTC.

With respect to this clonotype: A much more abundant neighbour one base away suggests this may be a read error. The chain employs TRBV9 and TRBJ2-7, with 7 bases lining up with TRBD2. Germline CDR1 reads SGDLS; CDR2 reads YYNGEE. The CDR3 totals 14 residues. With V trimmed by 0 bases and J by 3 bases, 3 bases remained unmatched. The CDR3 DNA sequence: TGTGCCAGCAGCGTAGACAGCGGGGACTACGAGCAGTACTTC. Translation gives CASSVDSGDYEQYF.

As regards this clonotype: This may stem from a read error, because a much larger clone lies one nucleotide away. The rearrangement uses TRBV7-2 and TRBJ2-5, with 13 nucleotides matching TRBD2. Germline V gene lookup returns CDR1 SGHTA and CDR2 FQGNSA. Germline trimming cut 5 bases from V and 11 bases from J; bases unmatched to any gene: 14. The length of the CDR3 is 16 residues. The CDR3 loop is CASSRQLAGGCGEQYF. CDR3 nucleotides: TGTGCCAGCAGCCGACAACTAGCGGGAGGGTGCGGAGAGCAGTACTTC. Full variable domain (missing parts from reference TRBV7-2 and TRBJ2-5): GAGVSQSPSNKVTEKGKDVELRCDPISGHTALYWYRQSLGQGLEFLIYFQGNSAPDKSGLPSDRFSAERTGGSVSTLTIQRTQQEDSAVYLCASSRQLAGGCGEQYFGPGTRLLVL.

The chain recombines TRBV3-1 with TRBJ2-5, with 7 bases aligning to TRBD1. Trimming took 8 bases from V and 5 from J; bases not matched to a gene: 8. The CDR3 has 13 residues. CDR1 LGHDT and CDR2 YNNKEL come from the germline V gene (reference sequence). CDR3 DNA: TGTGCCAGCCACCGAGGGGGCGGGGAGACCCAGTACTTC. It translates to CASHRGGGETQYF.

The table lists this clonotype with a few counts. The chain employs TRBV6-2 or TRBV6-3 and TRBJ2-5, with TRBD2 matching over 9 bases. The assigned J gene may be wrong: the sequence end matches TRBJ2-7 better. This CDR3 has 15 residues. The germline gives CDR1 MNHEY, CDR2 SVGEGT. CDR3 bases: TGTGCCAGCAGCCCTACGAAGCGGGAGGACCACGAGCAGTACTTC. This gives the protein CASSPTKREDHEQYF.

The chain has TRBV20-1 and TRBJ1-5; D not resolved. The CDR3 has 16 residues. Deletions cut 3 bases from V and 1 base from J, with 16 bases between. Germline CDR1 DFQATT, CDR2 SNEGSKA (reference sequence). CDR3 bases: TGCAGTGCTAGTAGGGCCGCACCAGTAAGCAATCAGCCCCAGCATTTT. Its protein is CSASRAAPVSNQPQHF.

This clonotype was found a few times. The chain recombines TRBV5-1 with TRBJ2-1, with D unclear. V lost 4 bases to trimming and J lost 5 bases, with 16 bases between them. Germline CDR1 is SGHRS and CDR2 is YFSETQ. The CDR3 runs to 15 residues. CDR3 bases: TGCGCCAGCAGCCCCTGGAGTATCCCCGACAATGAGCAGTTCTTC. Residues: CASSPWSIPDNEQFF.